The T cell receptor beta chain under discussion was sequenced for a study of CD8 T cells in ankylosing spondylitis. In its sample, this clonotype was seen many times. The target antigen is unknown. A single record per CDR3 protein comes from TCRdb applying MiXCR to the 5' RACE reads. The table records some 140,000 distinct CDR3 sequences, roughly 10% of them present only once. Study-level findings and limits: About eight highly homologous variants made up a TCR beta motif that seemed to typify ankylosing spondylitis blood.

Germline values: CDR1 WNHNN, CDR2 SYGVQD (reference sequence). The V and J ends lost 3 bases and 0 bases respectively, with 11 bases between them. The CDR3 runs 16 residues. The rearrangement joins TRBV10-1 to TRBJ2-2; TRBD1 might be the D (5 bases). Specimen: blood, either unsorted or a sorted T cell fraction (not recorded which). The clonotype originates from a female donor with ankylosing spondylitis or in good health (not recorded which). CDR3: CASSDAGIANTGELFF. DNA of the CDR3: TGCGCCAGCAGTGACGCAGGGATCGCGAACACCGGGGAGCTGTTTTTT.